In this sample, the clone carrying this TCR beta chain turned up once. The sample belongs to a study of blood T cell repertoires in COVID-19. Original data processing: From reference gene primer amplification, estimates of nucleated cell counts were derived. Method: immunoSEQ multiplex PCR; TCRdb's copy keeps in-frame clones and lacks some. That table furnishes V, J and clone size, whereas the DNA furnished D and trimming. There are a few hundred thousand clones in the sample; around 87% occur only once, and approximately 10% lies in the top ten. This CDR3 spans 14 amino acids. The V end was cut by 0 bases, the J end by 6 bases, with 15 bases between. Germline V CDR1 and CDR2: GTSNPN, SVGIG (reference sequence).

The source of this sequence is a woman between 45 and 65 years old with COVID-19, enrolled during active disease. Material for sequencing was peripheral blood. The chain employs TRBV30 and TRBJ2-7; D is undetermined. CDR3 nucleotide sequence: TGTGCCTGGAGTGTGTCAGCCCTGAGGCGCGAGCAGTACTTC. It is translated as CAWSVSALRREQYF. Looking up the rest from reference TRBV30 and TRBJ2-7 gives the full variable domain: SQTIHQWPATLVQPVGSPLSLECTVEGTSNPNLYWYRQAAGRGLQLLFYSVGIGQISSEVPQNLSASRPQDRQFILSSKKLLLSDSGFYLCAWSVSALRREQYFGPGTRLTVT.